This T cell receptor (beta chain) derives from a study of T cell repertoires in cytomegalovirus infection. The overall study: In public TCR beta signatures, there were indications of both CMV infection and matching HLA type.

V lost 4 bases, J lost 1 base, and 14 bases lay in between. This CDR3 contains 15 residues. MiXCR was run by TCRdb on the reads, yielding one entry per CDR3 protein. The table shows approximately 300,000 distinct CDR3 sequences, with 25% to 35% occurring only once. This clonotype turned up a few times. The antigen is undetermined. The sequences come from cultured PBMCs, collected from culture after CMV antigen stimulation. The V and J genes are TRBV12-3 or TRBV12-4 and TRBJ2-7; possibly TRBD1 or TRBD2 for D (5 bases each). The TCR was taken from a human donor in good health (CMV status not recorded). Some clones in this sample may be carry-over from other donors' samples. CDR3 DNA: TGTGCCAGCAGTTCCCCCCGGGACGGATCCTACGAGCAGTACTTC. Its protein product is CASSSPRDGSYEQYF.